These 27 T cell receptor beta chains were all obtained from the same sample, sequenced in a study of circulating CD8 cells and anti-PD-1 response in melanoma. Each library started from 15 ng of total RNA using the QIAseq Immune Repertoire TCR panel. TCRdb reprocessed the reads via MiXCR and lists one record per CDR3 protein. The sample carries several hundred distinct CDR3 sequences, approximately 8% recorded once. Sorting of live CD3+CD8+TCRalphabeta+ cells by PD-1 and/or TIGIT gave four subsets. Sample: CD8+ T cells from PBMCs, taken at baseline or after one month of anti-PD-1 therapy (not recorded which). Every receptor here comes from a human donor with melanoma.

In its sample, this clonotype ranks as medium-sized. The chain is built from TRBV20-1 and TRBJ1-2, with TRBD1 as a possible D gene (5 bases). The V gene's germline CDR1 is DFQATT and CDR2 SNEGSKA (reference sequence). V was clipped by 1 base and J by 5 bases, with 26 bases between them. This CDR3 has 18 amino acids. CDR3: CSARVPGHQGEGNYGYTF. DNA of the CDR3: TGCAGTGCTAGAGTTCCAGGGCATCAAGGAGAGGGGAATTATGGCTACACCTTC.

By proportion, this clonotype is medium-sized (0.01 to 0.1%). The chain has TRBV24-1 and TRBJ2-1, with D possibly matching TRBD2 (5 bases). The germline V gene has CDR1 KGHDR and CDR2 SFDVKD. V was trimmed by 4 bases and J by 8 bases, leaving 11 bases between them. The CDR3 totals 13 residues. The CDR3 DNA reads TGTGCCACCAGTGACCACACTAGTTATGAGCAGTTCTTC. Translating gives CATSDHTSYEQFF.

V usage is TRBV19 and J usage is TRBJ2-7; perhaps TRBD2 as D (6 bases). Trimming removed 7 bases from V and 7 bases from J, with 17 bases in between. Germline CDR1 is LNHDA and CDR2 is SQIVND (reference sequence). This CDR3 is built from 13 residues. DNA for the CDR3: TGTGCCAGTAATTACCCCCCTGGGGGGGAGCAGTACTTC. This sequence encodes CASNYPPGGEQYF.

Relative to its sample, this clonotype is large (0.1 to 1%). The chain recombines TRBV27 with TRBJ2-1; a possible D gene is TRBD1 (6 bases). Germline-derived CDR1 and CDR2 are MNHEY and SMNVEV (reference sequence). The V end was cut by 7 bases, the J end by 4 bases, with 14 bases between. This CDR3 comprises 14 residues. As DNA, the CDR3 is TGTGCCAGCAAATTGGGGGCCCTTTACAATGAGCAGTTCTTC. It translates to CASKLGALYNEQFF.

This clonotype was counted between two and nine times. The chain recombines TRBV19 with TRBJ2-1; D remains ambiguous. Germline loops: CDR1 LNHDA, CDR2 SQIVND (reference sequence). The V gene lost 7 bases and the J gene lost 5 bases, with 12 bases spanning the gap. The CDR3 spans 13 residues. DNA for the CDR3: TGTGCCAGTAACTACGGCCACCACAATGAGCAGTTCTTC. Its protein is CASNYGHHNEQFF.

This clonotype qualifies as large. The rearrangement joins TRBV7-2 to TRBJ2-7, with 10 bases that match TRBD2. This CDR3 is 14 amino acids long. The junction had 2 bases not matched to a gene; V was cut back by 5 bases and J by 1 base. Looked up from germline, CDR1 is SGHTA and CDR2 is FQGNSA. CDR3 bases: TGTGCCAGCAGCCCGACTAGCGGGTCCTACGAGCAGTACTTC. It specifies CASSPTSGSYEQYF.

In this sample, this clonotype is medium-sized. In DNA, the CDR3 is TGTGCCAGCAGCAAAGATAAGGGAACGGGCACCGGGGAGCTGTTTTTT. Protein sequence: CASSKDKGTGTGELFF. J is TRBJ2-2 and V is TRBV21-1. TRBV21-1 is reported as a pseudogene. The CDR3 contains 16 residues.

By share, this clonotype ranks as medium-sized (0.01 to 0.1%). CDR3 DNA sequence: TGTGCCAGCTCACGCTCCCCTTTTCCCCAGGGGGCCGAGCAGTACTTC. This gives the protein CASSRSPFPQGAEQYF. The chain joins TRBV18 to TRBJ2-7, with TRBD1 matching over 8 bases. With 4 bases clipped from V and 6 bases from J, the junction kept 14 bases outside the gene matches. This CDR3 region has 16 residues. Germline V gene lookup returns CDR1 KGHSH and CDR2 LQKENI.

This rearrangement joins TRBV14 to TRBJ2-2; the D is unclear. This CDR3 region has 14 residues. Trimming took 5 bases from V and 2 from J, leaving 9 bases between them. CDR1 and CDR2 (germline): SGHDN, FVKESK. For the CDR3, the DNA is TGTGCCAGCAGCTACCGACAAAACACCGGGGAGCTGTTTTTT. Amino acids: CASSYRQNTGELFF.

This clonotype is labeled medium-sized (0.01 to 0.1%). The chain recombines TRBV19 with TRBJ1-1; 7 bases are a match to TRBD1. Germline values: CDR1 LNHDA, CDR2 SQIVND (reference sequence). The V gene end was trimmed by 7 bases and the J gene end by 2 bases; junction bases not matched to a gene: 7. The CDR3 covers 14 residues. This CDR3 is CASILGGANTEAFF. The CDR3 DNA reads as TGTGCCAGTATCCTAGGGGGCGCAAACACTGAAGCTTTCTTT.

By share of the sample, this clonotype is medium-sized. V usage is TRBV27 and J usage is TRBJ2-7; a weak D match, TRBD1 (5 bases). The V end lost 5 bases, the J end lost 4 bases, and 15 bases lay between the germline ends. The CDR3 is made up of 14 amino acids. The germline V gene encodes CDR1 MNHEY and CDR2 SMNVEV (reference sequence). The CDR3 loop reads CASSPHPQVYEQYF. CDR3 sequence (DNA): TGTGCCAGCAGTCCTCACCCACAGGTTTACGAGCAGTACTTC.

This clonotype was found a few times. The chain combines TRBV6-4 with TRBJ2-6; D gene uncertain. Germline assignment: CDR1 MRHNA and CDR2 SNTAGT. The CDR3 has 16 residues. Deletions cut 0 bases from V and 2 bases from J, with 8 bases between. The CDR3 is CASSDSIGTGANVLTF. As DNA, the CDR3 is TGTGCCAGCAGTGACTCGATAGGGACTGGGGCCAACGTCCTGACTTTC.

Within the sample, this clonotype is medium-sized (0.01 to 0.1%). This chain connects TRBV4-2 to TRBJ2-7, with unresolved D. This CDR3 is built from 16 residues. The germline gives CDR1 LGHNA, CDR2 YNFKEQ. V lost 0 bases, J lost 0 bases, and 12 bases lay in between. CDR3 sequence reads: CASSQDQPGYSYEQYF. CDR3 nucleotide sequence: TGTGCCAGCAGCCAAGATCAGCCGGGCTACTCCTACGAGCAGTACTTC.

By its share, this clonotype is medium-sized (0.01 to 0.1%). The rearrangement joins TRBV27 to TRBJ2-7; 7 positions agree with TRBD2. The CDR3 covers 16 residues. Losses at the gene ends were 5 bases for V and 3 bases for J; bases not matched to a gene: 13. Germline V gene lookup returns CDR1 MNHEY and CDR2 SMNVEV (reference sequence). CDR3 in DNA: TGTGCCAGCAGTCCCAACCAGGGAGGGATTTTCTACGAGCAGTACTTC. Residues: CASSPNQGGIFYEQYF.

On this clonotype itself: A much larger clone sits a single nucleotide away, making a read error possible. This chain links TRBV27 with TRBJ2-1, with D tentatively TRBD2 (5 bases). The CDR3 sequence is 13 residues long. Germline assignment: CDR1 MNHEY and CDR2 SMNVEV (reference sequence). The CDR3 sequence is CASSHNLRAGQVF. The DNA of the CDR3 is TGTGCCAGCAGTCACAACCTGAGGGCTGGGCAGGTCTTC.

This clonotype is categorized as large (0.1 to 1%). The CDR3 region is CASSLKAGGFGEQYF. As DNA, the CDR3 is TGTGCCAGCAGTTTAAAAGCGGGGGGATTCGGCGAGCAGTACTTC. The chain has TRBV28 and TRBJ2-7, with 9 bases identical to TRBD2. Germline-derived CDR1 and CDR2 are MDHEN and SYDVKM. V lost 2 bases and J lost 6; bases outside the gene matches: 8. The CDR3 spans 15 residues.

The chain carries TRBV15 and TRBJ1-5; D unclear. Germline V CDR1 and CDR2: LNHNV, YYDKDF (reference sequence). V was shortened by 1 base and J by 6 bases, with 10 bases between the two germline ends. The CDR3 has 14 residues. CDR3 coding DNA: TGTGCCACCAGCAGAGGGGAGGACGCTCAGCCCCAGCATTTT. It translates to CATSRGEDAQPQHF.

This clonotype ranks as medium-sized. Given a much more abundant clone one base away, this may be a read error. This sequence joins TRBV25-1 and TRBJ1-3; maybe TRBD1 (6 bases). CDR1 is MGHDK, CDR2 SYGVNS, per germline. The CDR3 is 16 amino acids. The CDR3 DNA follows: TGTGCCAGCAGTGAGGGGAGGGGGAACTCTGGAAAGACCATATATTTT. Translated: CASSEGRGNSGKTIYF.

In its sample, this clonotype is large. V gene TRBV2 combines with J gene TRBJ2-7, with a possible D match to TRBD2 (6 bases). The CDR3 length is 15 residues. Per germline, CDR1 SNHLY and CDR2 FYNNEI. The V end lost 1 base, the J end lost 1 base, and 11 bases lay between the germline ends. The CDR3 loop reads CASSEGAGPSYEQYF. For the CDR3, the DNA is TGTGCCAGCAGTGAAGGAGCGGGTCCTTCCTACGAGCAGTACTTC. Full variable domain (remainder filled in from reference TRBV2 and TRBJ2-7): EPEVTQTPSHQVTQMGQEVILRCVPISNHLYFYWYRQILGQKVEFLVSFYNNEISEKSEIFDDQFSVERPDGSNFTLKIRSTKLEDSAMYFCASSEGAGPSYEQYFGPGTRLTVT.

This clonotype is judged large (0.1 to 1%). The DNA of the CDR3 is TGTGCCAGCAGCTCGCAGGGGTCGGCTTTCTACGAGCAGTACTTC. Amino acids: CASSSQGSAFYEQYF. The V gene is TRBV5-4, the J gene TRBJ2-7; possibly TRBD1 for D (6 bases). V gave up 3 bases and J gave up 3 bases, with 16 bases separating them. Per the germline V gene, CDR1 is SGHNT and CDR2 is YYREEE (reference sequence). The CDR3 is 15 residues long.

This clonotype is deemed medium-sized (0.01 to 0.1%). This chain's CDR3 is CASSLDGAPTLFNQPQHF. The CDR3 region has the DNA TGTGCCAGCAGCTTGGATGGGGCACCTACATTATTCAATCAGCCCCAGCATTTT. This chain connects TRBV5-4 to TRBJ1-5; TRBD1 might be the D (5 bases). Germline CDR1 and CDR2: SGHNT and YYREEE (reference sequence). Between the trimmed V and J ends, which lost 0 bases and 3 bases, there was a span of 19 bases. This CDR3 is 18 amino acids long.

As for this clonotype: Since a much larger clone is just one base distant, this may be a read error. The rearrangement links TRBV4-3 to TRBJ2-4; perhaps D is TRBD1 or TRBD2 (5 bases each). CDR3 length equals 13 residues. Trimming removed 1 base at V and 12 bases at J, with 13 bases between. The germline CDR1 and CDR2 sequences are LGHNA and YSLEER. The CDR3 DNA follows: TGCGCCAGCAGCCAAGGTATGGGGGTTACTCAGTACTTC. Its translation: CASSQGMGVTQYF.

By share of the sample, this clonotype is medium-sized. The chain joins TRBV11-2 to TRBJ2-4, with D possibly matching TRBD1 (6 bases). This CDR3 has 15 amino acids. V lost 3 bases and J 8 bases, leaving 17 bases between the germline ends. The germline V gene encodes CDR1 SGHAT and CDR2 FQNNGV. In DNA, the CDR3 is TGTGCCAGCAGCTTCCTCACAGGGCTTGGGGACATTCAGTACTTC. Translated: CASSFLTGLGDIQYF.

Within the sample, this clonotype is medium-sized. V is TRBV25-1 and J is TRBJ2-1, with 7 bases lining up with TRBD1. CDR1 and CDR2 (germline): MGHDK, SYGVNS. V was pared by 3 bases and J by 6 bases, with 2 bases of the junction left unmatched. The length of the CDR3 is 13 residues. The chain's CDR3 is CASSDTGVNEQFF. As DNA, the CDR3 is TGTGCCAGCAGTGATACAGGGGTCAATGAGCAGTTCTTC.

The rearrangement joins TRBV25-1 to TRBJ2-7; the match to TRBD1 covers 7 bases. The V and J ends lost 6 bases and 0 bases, in that order; junction bases with no gene match: 5. Germline CDR1 MGHDK, CDR2 SYGVNS. This CDR3 spans 14 amino acids. CDR3 coding DNA: TGTGCCAGCAGAGGGACAGAGGTCTCCTACGAGCAGTACTTC. Translation gives CASRGTEVSYEQYF.

Judged by abundance, this clonotype is medium-sized. The rearrangement links TRBV24-1 to TRBJ1-1, with D unclear. Germline V lookup: CDR1 KGHDR, CDR2 SFDVKD. V was clipped by 4 bases and J by 4 bases, with 9 bases between them. The CDR3 loop spans 13 amino acids. CDR3: CATSESRGTEAFF. The CDR3 nucleotides read TGTGCCACCAGTGAGTCCCGGGGCACTGAAGCTTTCTTT.

The rearrangement uses TRBV30 and TRBJ2-5; possible D gene TRBD2, 7 bases. V lost 0 bases and J 1 base, leaving 12 bases between the germline ends. Per germline, CDR1 GTSNPN and CDR2 SVGIG (reference sequence). The CDR3 consists of 15 residues. CDR3 nucleotide sequence: TGTGCCTGGAGTGTAGGGGGACTACCCCAAGAGACCCAGTACTTC. Its translation: CAWSVGGLPQETQYF.